This T cell receptor beta chain was retrieved from a study of cytomegalovirus exposure and HLA in healthy donors. In regard to this clone: The antigen is unknown.

Vbeta (60) and Jbeta (13) primers were used in the PCR. Measured with immunoSEQ multiplex PCR; TCRdb has only the in-frame clones, and not every one. The table has roughly 130,000 clones, about three quarters seen once. Findings and limits, study-wide: Excluded were some V segments that proved indistinguishable, including TRBV6-2 and TRBV6-3.

The V end lost 5 bases, the J end lost 7 bases, and 9 bases lay between the germline ends. From germline, CDR1 is MDHEN and CDR2 SYDVKM. This CDR3 contains 11 residues. Sequenced material: PBMCs. J is TRBJ2-7 and V is TRBV28; D not resolved. The TCR originated in a male donor in good health and CMV-seropositive. The CDR3 is CASSPLGEQYF. CDR3 bases: TGTGCCAGCAGTCCCCTAGGAGAGCAGTACTTC.